These T cell receptor beta chains were read from a single sample in a study of blood T cell repertoires in COVID-19. Method: immunoSEQ multiplex PCR; TCRdb's copy keeps in-frame clones and lacks some. The profile shows some 190,000 clones, roughly four fifths of them singletons. Sequencing was done on a sample of peripheral blood. These receptor sequences come from a woman aged 40 to 49 with COVID-19, enrolled during active disease. Each CDR3 is given with its conserved first and last residue.

j_call,v_call,cdr3_aa
TRBJ2-7,TRBV28,CASSHRAGLRACEQYF
TRBJ2-3,TRBV20-1,CSVYSDTQYF
TRBJ2-5,TRBV2,CASGGQGKTQYF
TRBJ1-2,TRBV3-1/TRBV3-2,CASSQVGQGFYGYTF
TRBJ2-1,TRBV4-2,CASSPGTSGMDEQFF
TRBJ2-1,TRBV4-1,CASSQGPTSGGANEQFF
TRBJ2-3,TRBV28,CAAGASGGAGSTDTQYF
TRBJ2-7,TRBV7-2,CASSLHVGTSGAYEQYF
TRBJ2-1,TRBV28,CASSLWGQGVRNEQFF
TRBJ2-7,TRBV6-5,CASSSQGTYEQYF
TRBJ2-1,TRBV19,CASSTLADNEQFF
TRBJ2-1,TRBV29-1,CSVAGSYNEQFF
TRBJ2-7,TRBV5-1,CASSLTSGRYEQYF
TRBJ1-1,TRBV28,CASSLVGNTEAFF